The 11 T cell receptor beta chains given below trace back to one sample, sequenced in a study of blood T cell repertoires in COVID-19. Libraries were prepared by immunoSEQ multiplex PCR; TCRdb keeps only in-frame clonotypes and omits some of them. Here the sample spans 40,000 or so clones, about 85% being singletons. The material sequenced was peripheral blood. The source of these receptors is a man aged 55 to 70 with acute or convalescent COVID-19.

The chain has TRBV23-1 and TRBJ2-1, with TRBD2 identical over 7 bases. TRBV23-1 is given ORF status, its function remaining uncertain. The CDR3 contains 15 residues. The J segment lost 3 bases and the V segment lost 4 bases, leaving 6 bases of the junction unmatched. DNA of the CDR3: TGCGCCAGCAGTCGCGTGACTAGCTTCTACAATGAGCAGTTCTTC. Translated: CASSRVTSFYNEQFF.

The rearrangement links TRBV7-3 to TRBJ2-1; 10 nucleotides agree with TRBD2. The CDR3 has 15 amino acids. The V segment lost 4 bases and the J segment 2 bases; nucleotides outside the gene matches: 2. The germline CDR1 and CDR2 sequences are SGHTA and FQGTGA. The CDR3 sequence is CASSYLAGAYNEQFF. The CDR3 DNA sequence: TGTGCCAGCAGCTACCTAGCGGGGGCCTACAATGAGCAGTTCTTC.

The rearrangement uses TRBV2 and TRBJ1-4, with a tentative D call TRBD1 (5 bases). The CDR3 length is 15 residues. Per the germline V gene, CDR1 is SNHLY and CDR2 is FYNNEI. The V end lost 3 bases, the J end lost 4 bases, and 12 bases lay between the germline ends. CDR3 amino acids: CASSDSGSHNEKLFF. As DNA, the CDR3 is TGTGCCAGCAGTGACTCAGGGTCGCATAATGAAAAACTGTTTTTT.

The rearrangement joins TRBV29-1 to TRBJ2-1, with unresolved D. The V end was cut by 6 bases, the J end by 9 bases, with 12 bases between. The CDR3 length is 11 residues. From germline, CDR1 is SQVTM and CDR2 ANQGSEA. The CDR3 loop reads CSVAVPIEQFF. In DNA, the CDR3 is TGCAGCGTGGCCGTCCCGATTGAGCAGTTCTTC.

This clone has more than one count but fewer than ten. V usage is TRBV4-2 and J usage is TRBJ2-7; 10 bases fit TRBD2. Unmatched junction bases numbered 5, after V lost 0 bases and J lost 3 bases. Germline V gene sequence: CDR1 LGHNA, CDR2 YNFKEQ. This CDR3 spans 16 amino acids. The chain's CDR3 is CASSQDSGTSDYEQYF. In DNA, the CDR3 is TGTGCCAGCAGCCAAGATAGTGGGACTAGCGACTACGAGCAGTACTTC.

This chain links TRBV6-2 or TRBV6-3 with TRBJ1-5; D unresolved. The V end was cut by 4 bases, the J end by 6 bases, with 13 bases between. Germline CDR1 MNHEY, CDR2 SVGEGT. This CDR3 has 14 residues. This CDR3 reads CASSFGQAAQPQHF. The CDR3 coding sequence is TGTGCCAGCAGTTTTGGGCAGGCCGCTCAGCCCCAGCATTTT.

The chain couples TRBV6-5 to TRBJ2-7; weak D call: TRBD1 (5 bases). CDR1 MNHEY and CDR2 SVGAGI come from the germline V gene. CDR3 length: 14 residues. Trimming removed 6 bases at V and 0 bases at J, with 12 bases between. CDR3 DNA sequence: TGTGCCAGCAGGTCTCCAGGGCACTCCTACGAGCAGTACTTC. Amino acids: CASRSPGHSYEQYF.

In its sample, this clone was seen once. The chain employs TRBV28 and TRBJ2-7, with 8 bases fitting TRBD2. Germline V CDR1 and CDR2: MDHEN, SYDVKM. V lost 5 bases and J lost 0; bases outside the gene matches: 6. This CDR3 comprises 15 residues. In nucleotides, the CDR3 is TGTGCCAGCAGTAGCCCGGGAGGGTCCTCCTACGAGCAGTACTTC. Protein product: CASSSPGGSSYEQYF.

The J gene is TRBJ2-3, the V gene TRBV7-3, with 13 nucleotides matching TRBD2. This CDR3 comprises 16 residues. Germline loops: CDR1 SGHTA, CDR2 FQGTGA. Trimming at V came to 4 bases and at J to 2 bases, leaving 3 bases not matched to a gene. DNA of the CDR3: TGTGCCAGCAGCTCGACTAGCGGGGGGACCACAGATACGCAGTATTTT. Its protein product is CASSSTSGGTTDTQYF.

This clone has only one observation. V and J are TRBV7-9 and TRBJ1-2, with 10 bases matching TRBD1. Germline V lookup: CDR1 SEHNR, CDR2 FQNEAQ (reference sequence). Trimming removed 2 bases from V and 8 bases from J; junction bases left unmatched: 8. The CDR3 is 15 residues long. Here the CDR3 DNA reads TGTGCCAGCAGCTTACGGGACAGGGGCATTGGGGGCTACACCTTC. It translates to CASSLRDRGIGGYTF.

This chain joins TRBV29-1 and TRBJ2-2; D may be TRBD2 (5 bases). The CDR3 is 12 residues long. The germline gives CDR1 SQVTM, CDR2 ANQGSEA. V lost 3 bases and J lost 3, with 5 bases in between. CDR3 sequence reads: CSVERDTGELFF. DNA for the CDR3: TGCAGCGTTGAGAGGGACACCGGGGAGCTGTTTTTT.